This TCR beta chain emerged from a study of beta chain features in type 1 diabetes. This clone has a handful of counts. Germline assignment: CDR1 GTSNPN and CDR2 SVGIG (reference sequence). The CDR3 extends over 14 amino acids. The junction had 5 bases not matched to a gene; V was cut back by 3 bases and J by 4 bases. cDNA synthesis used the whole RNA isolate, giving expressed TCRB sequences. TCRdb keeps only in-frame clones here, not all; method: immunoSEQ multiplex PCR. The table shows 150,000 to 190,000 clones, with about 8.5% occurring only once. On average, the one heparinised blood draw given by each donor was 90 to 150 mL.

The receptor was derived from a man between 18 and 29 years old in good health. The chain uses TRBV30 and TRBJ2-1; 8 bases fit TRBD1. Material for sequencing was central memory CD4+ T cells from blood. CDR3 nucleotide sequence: TGTGCCTGGAGCTGGGGACAGGCTTACAATGAGCAGTTCTTC. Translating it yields CAWSWGQAYNEQFF.